Listed below are T cell receptor beta chains from one sample, sequenced in a study of cytomegalovirus exposure and HLA in healthy donors. Sequencing was performed with immunoSEQ multiplex PCR; in TCRdb, only in-frame clones are kept and a portion is missing. Among 150,000 to 200,000 clones listed, approximately 82% were seen once. The sample comprised PBMCs. These receptors originate from a young man in good health and CMV-seropositive. Each CDR3 is given without its conserved first and last residue. The D gene is left open where the match is weak.

cdr3_length	v_call	j_call	d_call	cdr3_aa
14	TRBV4-1	TRBJ2-2	TRBD2	ASSLGSGRFAGELF
10	TRBV6-5	TRBJ1-1	TRBD1	ASRQGANEAF
14	TRBV5-4	TRBJ2-1	.	ASSLGGTDFYNEQF
11	TRBV10-2	TRBJ2-1	.	ASSSTRNNEQF
13	TRBV5-8	TRBJ2-7	TRBD1	ASSLTDRASYEQY
16	TRBV7-2	TRBJ2-6	TRBD1	ASRTGNPTHTGANVLT
13	TRBV30	TRBJ2-1	TRBD2	AWRRGTSSYNEQF
9	TRBV11-2	TRBJ2-7	.	ASSSTGEQY
12	TRBV5-1	TRBJ2-7	TRBD2	ASSLLAGDREQY
11	TRBV6-5	TRBJ2-7	.	ASSPGTPYEQY
11	TRBV18	TRBJ2-7	.	ASSPPGRDEQY
15	TRBV25-1	TRBJ1-4	.	ASSEYLSHSGNEKLF
10	TRBV15	TRBJ1-2	.	ATSAYSYGYT
12	TRBV7-9	TRBJ2-3	.	ASSLVGVADTQY
10	TRBV30	TRBJ2-5	.	AWTLSQETQY
12	TRBV6-1	.	.	ASSEFGSSYEQY
14	TRBV23-1	TRBJ2-2	TRBD1	ASPSGTGGRTGELF
14	TRBV19	TRBJ2-3	TRBD2	ASSIRLAGWTDTQY
12	TRBV7-2	TRBJ2-7	.	ASSLSSGDYEQY
13	TRBV7-9	TRBJ1-1	.	ASSLAYGHNTEAF
15	TRBV4-2	TRBJ2-3	.	ASSQEPWVGRVDTQY
12	TRBV7-9	TRBJ1-1	.	ASSRKPGNTEAF
11	TRBV6-1	TRBJ2-3	.	ASRVQRTDTQY
12	TRBV28	TRBJ2-7	TRBD2	ASSLGGDSYEQY
14	TRBV9	TRBJ2-1	.	ASSARAAPSYNEQF
15	TRBV9	TRBJ1-3	TRBD1	ASSGPDDRATRNTIY
12	TRBV6-5	TRBJ1-4	TRBD1	ASSYDRGQQKLF
14	TRBV28	TRBJ2-7	TRBD2	ASTTEGTSGSYEQY
16	TRBV4-2	TRBJ2-2	TRBD2	ASSPRLLADIETGELF
12	TRBV27	TRBJ2-1	TRBD1	ASTWGTGFNEQF
12	TRBV5-1	TRBJ2-3	.	ASSLIPGTDTQY
12	TRBV6-1	TRBJ2-6	.	ASRILSGANVLT
12	TRBV19	TRBJ2-7	.	ASSSGTSPYEQY